One and the same sample provided the 7 T cell receptor beta chains below, sequenced in a study of OX40 agonist ivuxolimab in advanced cancers. This table comes from immunoSEQ multiplex PCR, and its TCRdb copy is limited to in-frame clones, with some not included. The data contain under 20,000 clones, over 55% of them singletons. Sequencing used CD4+ or CD8+ T cells sorted from blood, obtained in a trial of the OX40 agonist ivuxolimab. Receptors originate from an adult with an advanced solid tumor such as melanoma, head and neck, liver or kidney cancer.

In this sample, this clone turned up a few times. This chain links TRBV7-2 with TRBJ1-6; D unclear. The germline V gene has CDR1 SGHTA and CDR2 FQGNSA. This CDR3 has 15 amino acids. Trimming stripped 1 base from V and 4 bases from J, with 8 bases between. This chain's CDR3 is CASSLVGQYNSPLHF. The CDR3 nucleotides are TGTGCCAGCAGCTTAGTTGGGCAGTATAATTCACCCCTCCACTTT.

V usage is TRBV5-8 and J usage is TRBJ2-7, with a possible D match to TRBD1 (5 bases). The CDR3 is 15 amino acids. V gave up 1 base and J gave up 4 bases, with 15 bases separating them. Germline V gene data show CDR1 as SGHTS and CDR2 as YDEGEE. CDR3 sequence (DNA): TGTGCCAGCAGCTTGTTCGAAATGGGGCCTTACGAGCAGTACTTC. It translates to CASSLFEMGPYEQYF.

The chain joins TRBV7-2 to TRBJ2-7; D is uncertain. The CDR3 extends over 11 amino acids. Trimming took 3 bases from V and 6 from J, leaving 6 bases between them. The V gene's germline CDR1 is SGHTA and CDR2 FQGNSA. The CDR3 sequence: CASSLFLEQYF. In DNA, the CDR3 is TGTGCCAGCAGCTTGTTCCTCGAGCAGTACTTC.

V usage is TRBV21-1 and J usage is TRBJ2-1; the table's D call of TRBD1 was not tested on the DNA. TRBV21-1 is described as a pseudogene. The CDR3 spans 17 residues. DNA for the CDR3: TGTGCCAGCAGCAAAGGGTGCAGGTCGAGCTCCTACAATGAGCAGTTCTTC. It specifies CASSKGCRSSSYNEQFF.

This clone was counted a few times. The J gene is TRBJ1-2, the V gene TRBV7-9, with D possibly TRBD1 on 5 matching bases. Between the trimmed V and J ends, which lost 1 base and 8 bases, there was a span of 11 bases. Germline V gene lookup returns CDR1 SEHNR and CDR2 FQNEAQ (reference sequence). CDR3 length equals 13 residues. The CDR3 sequence: CASSLGGLVGYTF. The CDR3 DNA reads as TGTGCCAGCAGCTTAGGGGGACTAGTAGGCTACACCTTC.

The genes are TRBV7-9 and TRBJ2-7, with 11 bases that match TRBD2. The CDR3 covers 16 residues. Germline V lookup: CDR1 SEHNR, CDR2 FQNEAQ (reference sequence). The trim removed 4 bases at V and 3 bases at J, leaving 8 bases unmatched. CDR3 nucleotide sequence: TGTGCCAGCAGCTCCGGGACTAGCGGAGGAAACTACGAGCAGTACTTC. It translates to CASSSGTSGGNYEQYF.

By sample share, this clone is medium-sized. CDR3 residues: CAWSEWVDEQFF. The CDR3 DNA sequence: TGTGCCTGGAGTGAATGGGTTGATGAGCAGTTCTTC. The chain has TRBV30 and TRBJ2-1; D not resolved. Germline V gene data show CDR1 as GTSNPN and CDR2 as SVGIG (reference sequence). The CDR3 consists of 12 residues. The ends were cut back, 1 base at V and 8 bases at J, with 9 bases in the middle.